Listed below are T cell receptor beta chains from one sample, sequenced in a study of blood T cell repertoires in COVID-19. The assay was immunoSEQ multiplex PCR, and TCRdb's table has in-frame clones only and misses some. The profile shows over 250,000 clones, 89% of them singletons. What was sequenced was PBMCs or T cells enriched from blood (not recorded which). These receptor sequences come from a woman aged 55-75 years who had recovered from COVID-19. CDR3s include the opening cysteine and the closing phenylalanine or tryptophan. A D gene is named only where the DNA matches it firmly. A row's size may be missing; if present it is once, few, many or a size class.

CDR3 protein: CASSIFDSSTEAFF
CDR3 DNA: TGTGCCAGTAGTATCTTCGATAGCAGCACTGAAGCTTTCTTT
D gene: .
J gene: TRBJ1-1
clone size: .
V gene: TRBV19

CDR3 protein: CASGQDSYEQYF
CDR3 DNA: TGTGCCAGCGGACAAGACTCCTACGAGCAGTACTTC
D gene: .
J gene: TRBJ2-7
clone size: .
V gene: TRBV11-2

CDR3 protein: CSVEPDRSNEQFF
CDR3 DNA: TGCAGCGTTGAGCCGGACAGGAGTAATGAGCAGTTCTTC
D gene: TRBD1
J gene: TRBJ2-1
clone size: .
V gene: TRBV29-1

CDR3 protein: CASSRGRAGQETQYF
CDR3 DNA: TGCGCCAGCAGCCGGGGGAGGGCGGGCCAAGAGACCCAGTACTTC
D gene: TRBD2
J gene: TRBJ2-5
clone size: .
V gene: TRBV5-1

CDR3 protein: CAWSVPAGARSEQFF
CDR3 DNA: TGTGCCTGGAGTGTACCAGCGGGAGCGCGTTCTGAGCAGTTCTTC
D gene: TRBD2
J gene: TRBJ2-1
clone size: .
V gene: TRBV30

CDR3 protein: CASSRVGGNQPQHF
CDR3 DNA: TGTGCCAGCAGCAGGGTGGGGGGGAATCAGCCCCAGCATTTT
D gene: .
J gene: TRBJ1-5
clone size: .
V gene: TRBV5-5

CDR3 protein: CASSFVESNTGELFF
CDR3 DNA: TGCGCCAGCAGCTTTGTTGAGTCGAACACCGGGGAGCTGTTTTTT
D gene: .
J gene: TRBJ2-2
clone size: .
V gene: TRBV5-1

CDR3 protein: CASSLRRGTWDEQFF
CDR3 DNA: TGTGCCAGCAGTTTACGCCGAGGGACATGGGATGAGCAGTTCTTC
D gene: .
J gene: TRBJ2-1
clone size: once
V gene: TRBV28

CDR3 protein: CASSQETSGRAGFGEQYF
CDR3 DNA: TGTGCCAGCAGCCAAGAAACTAGCGGGAGGGCCGGTTTCGGCGAGCAGTACTTC
D gene: TRBD2
J gene: TRBJ2-7
clone size: .
V gene: TRBV4-2

CDR3 protein: CATKDQRDSYEQYF
CDR3 DNA: TGCGCCACCAAGGATCAGCGGGACTCCTACGAGCAGTACTTC
D gene: TRBD2
J gene: TRBJ2-7
clone size: .
V gene: TRBV10-1

CDR3 protein: CASRSQGASNEQFF
CDR3 DNA: TGTGCCAGTAGGAGTCAGGGGGCGAGCAATGAGCAGTTCTTC
D gene: TRBD1
J gene: TRBJ2-1
clone size: few
V gene: TRBV19

CDR3 protein: CASSQGGQGSTNEQFF
CDR3 DNA: TGTGCCAGCAGCCAAGGAGGACAGGGGAGTACCAATGAGCAGTTCTTC
D gene: TRBD1
J gene: TRBJ2-1
clone size: .
V gene: TRBV3-1/TRBV3-2

CDR3 protein: CASSGGAARLNTEAFF
CDR3 DNA: TGTGCCAGCTCTGGGGGGGCAGCACGATTGAACACTGAAGCTTTCTTT
D gene: .
J gene: TRBJ1-1
clone size: .
V gene: TRBV28

CDR3 protein: CASSAAGGAQFSAREKLFF
CDR3 DNA: TGTGCCAGCAGCGCCGCGGGGGGCGCCCAGTTTTCAGCGCGTGAAAAACTGTTTTTT
D gene: .
J gene: TRBJ1-4
clone size: .
V gene: TRBV2

CDR3 protein: CASSLYREQFF
CDR3 DNA: TGTGCCAGCAGCTTATATCGTGAGCAGTTCTTC
D gene: .
J gene: TRBJ2-1
clone size: .
V gene: TRBV7-2

CDR3 protein: CASGQGRSSYEQYF
CDR3 DNA: TGTGCCAGCGGACAGGGACGGTCATCCTACGAGCAGTACTTC
D gene: TRBD1
J gene: TRBJ2-7
clone size: .
V gene: TRBV18

CDR3 protein: CASSLGGQGQGYGYTF
CDR3 DNA: TGTGCCAGCAGCTTAGGGGGACAGGGTCAAGGCTATGGCTACACCTTC
D gene: TRBD1
J gene: TRBJ1-2
clone size: .
V gene: TRBV7-8

CDR3 protein: CATSLTGHSGANVLTF
CDR3 DNA: TGTGCCACCTCCTTGACAGGACACTCTGGGGCCAACGTCCTGACTTTC
D gene: .
J gene: TRBJ2-6
clone size: .
V gene: TRBV28

CDR3 protein: CATSKRSANTEAFF
CDR3 DNA: TGTGCCACCAGCAAGAGGTCGGCGAACACTGAAGCTTTCTTT
D gene: .
J gene: TRBJ1-1
clone size: once
V gene: TRBV15

CDR3 protein: CASSQELGSRVNTQYF
CDR3 DNA: TGTGCCAGCAGCCAAGAACTAGGGTCTCGTGTAAATACGCAGTATTTT
D gene: .
J gene: TRBJ2-3
clone size: .
V gene: TRBV4-2

CDR3 protein: CASSDGQIYTGELFF
CDR3 DNA: TGTGCCAGCAGTGATGGGCAGATTTACACCGGGGAGCTGTTTTTT
D gene: .
J gene: TRBJ2-2
clone size: .
V gene: TRBV9

CDR3 protein: CASRTGGENQPQHF
CDR3 DNA: TGTGCCAGCAGGACAGGGGGCGAAAATCAGCCCCAGCATTTT
D gene: TRBD1
J gene: TRBJ1-5
clone size: .
V gene: TRBV28

CDR3 protein: CASSLMGRYGYTF
CDR3 DNA: TGTGCCAGCAGTTTAATGGGGCGTTATGGCTACACCTTC
D gene: .
J gene: TRBJ1-2
clone size: once
V gene: TRBV28

CDR3 protein: CASSMGRASPYNEQFF
CDR3 DNA: TGTGCCAGTAGTATGGGCAGGGCAAGTCCCTACAATGAGCAGTTCTTC
D gene: .
J gene: TRBJ2-1
clone size: .
V gene: TRBV19

CDR3 protein: CASSDMAGGGNTIYF
CDR3 DNA: TGTGCCAGCAGCGATATGGCAGGGGGAGGAAACACCATATATTTT
D gene: TRBD1
J gene: TRBJ1-3
clone size: .
V gene: TRBV5-4

CDR3 protein: CASSQFGGTTDTQYF
CDR3 DNA: TGCGCCAGCAGCCAGTTTGGGGGGACCACAGATACGCAGTATTTT
D gene: .
J gene: TRBJ2-3
clone size: many
V gene: TRBV4-1

CDR3 protein: CASSWSRGVEQFF
CDR3 DNA: TGTGCCAGCAGTTGGTCGCGGGGGGTCGAGCAGTTCTTC
D gene: TRBD2
J gene: TRBJ2-1
clone size: .
V gene: TRBV27

CDR3 protein: CASSPGNPAQDTQYF
CDR3 DNA: TGTGCCAGCAGCCCAGGGAACCCGGCTCAAGATACGCAGTATTTT
D gene: .
J gene: TRBJ2-3
clone size: .
V gene: TRBV7-3

CDR3 protein: CAWTRVLAGVDEQFF
CDR3 DNA: TGTGCCTGGACCAGGGTACTAGCGGGTGTGGATGAGCAGTTCTTC
D gene: TRBD2
J gene: TRBJ2-1
clone size: few
V gene: TRBV30

CDR3 protein: CSATSYYEQYF
CDR3 DNA: TGCAGTGCTACCAGTTACTACGAGCAGTACTTC
D gene: .
J gene: TRBJ2-7
clone size: .
V gene: TRBV20-1